This T cell receptor beta chain was recorded in a study of blood T cell repertoires in COVID-19. Across the whole study: The United States, Italy and Spain provided the acute and convalescent COVID-19 samples.

Measured with immunoSEQ multiplex PCR; TCRdb has only the in-frame clones, and not every one. The sample lists over 140,000 clones, about 80% occurring once. CDR1 is WNHNN, CDR2 SYGVQD, per germline (reference sequence). This CDR3 spans 15 amino acids. The junction had 2 bases not matched to a gene; V was cut back by 4 bases and J by 0 bases. The sequence came from a woman aged 45 to 65 who had recovered from COVID-19. This chain connects TRBV10-1 to TRBJ2-2; 7 positions agree with TRBD1. Sequencing input: PBMCs or T cells enriched from blood (not recorded which). This CDR3 reads CASSGGTANTGELFF. In nucleotides, the CDR3 is TGCGCCAGCAGTGGAGGGACAGCGAACACCGGGGAGCTGTTTTTT.